This TCR beta chain appears in the sequencing data of a study of blood T cell repertoires in COVID-19. Study information: Samples of COVID-19 (acute and convalescent) were obtained from the United States, Italy and Spain. Nucleic acid was either cDNA or gDNA, and it came from T cells, B-cell-depleted T cells, or PBMCs.

In the original processing: The authors estimated nucleated cell counts from reference gene primer amplification. Some clones are missing from TCRdb's copy, which holds only in-frame ones; the method was immunoSEQ multiplex PCR. The V and J calls and the clone size are those of that table, but D and trimming were determined from the DNA. Of approximately 120,000 clones detected, roughly three quarters appear once; the ten largest clones hold around 20%. The CDR3 spans 15 residues. Germline V CDR1 and CDR2: SNHLY, FYNNEI. In regard to this clone: Relative to the germline gene, one junction end is altered; a read error may explain this.

This chain uses TRBV2 with TRBJ1-1; the D is unclear. This receptor was identified in a man older than 75 with acute or convalescent COVID-19. The specimen sequenced was peripheral blood. In DNA form, the CDR3 reads TGTGCCAGCAGTGTTGTACAGACGAAGAACGCTGAAGCTTTCTTT. It translates to CASSVVQTKNAEAFF.